This T cell receptor beta chain was retrieved from a study of CD8+CD57+ T cells in acquired aplastic anemia. Overall study: Sorted CD4+ and CD8+ cells yielded DNA averaging about 3.1 ug. On average, healthy donors gave about 11 million reads for CD4+ cells.

Overall study findings and caveats: Patients had roughly 29 CD8+ CDR3 sequences in common with controls (the shared set). Any difference that existed in CD8+ Simpson's diversity between patients and controls was not significant.

Germline V gene lookup returns CDR1 LGHDT and CDR2 YNNKEL (reference sequence). The length of the CDR3 is 14 residues. A remark on this clonotype: Its antigen is not known. A much larger clone lies one base from this, so it may be a read error.

Genomic DNA acted as the template from which TCR beta VDJ combination and CDR3 sequence profiling were carried out. TCRdb redid the calling of the reads with MiXCR, one entry per CDR3 protein. The sample has 400,000 to 500,000 distinct CDR3 sequences; 60% to 80% are singletons. The origin of this receptor is a human donor in good health, serving as a control. This sequence joins TRBV3-1 and TRBJ1-2; D possibly corresponds to TRBD1 (6 bases). What was sequenced was sorted CD4+, CD8+, or CD8+CD57+ T cells (not recorded which) from PBMCs. The CDR3 nucleotides are TGTGCCTGCAGCCAAAATAACAGGGTCTATGGCTACACCTTC. As protein: CACSQNNRVYGYTF.